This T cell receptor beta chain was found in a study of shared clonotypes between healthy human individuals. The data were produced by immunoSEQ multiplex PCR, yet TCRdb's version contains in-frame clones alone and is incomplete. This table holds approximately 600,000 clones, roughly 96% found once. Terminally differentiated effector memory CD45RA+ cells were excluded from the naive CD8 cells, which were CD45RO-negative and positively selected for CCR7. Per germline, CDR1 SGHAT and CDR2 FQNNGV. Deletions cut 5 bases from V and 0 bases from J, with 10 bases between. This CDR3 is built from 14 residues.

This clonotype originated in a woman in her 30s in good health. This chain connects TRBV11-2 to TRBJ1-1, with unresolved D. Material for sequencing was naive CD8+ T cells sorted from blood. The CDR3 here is CASSQVGVNTEAFF. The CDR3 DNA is TGTGCCAGCAGCCAAGTCGGGGTGAACACTGAAGCTTTCTTT.